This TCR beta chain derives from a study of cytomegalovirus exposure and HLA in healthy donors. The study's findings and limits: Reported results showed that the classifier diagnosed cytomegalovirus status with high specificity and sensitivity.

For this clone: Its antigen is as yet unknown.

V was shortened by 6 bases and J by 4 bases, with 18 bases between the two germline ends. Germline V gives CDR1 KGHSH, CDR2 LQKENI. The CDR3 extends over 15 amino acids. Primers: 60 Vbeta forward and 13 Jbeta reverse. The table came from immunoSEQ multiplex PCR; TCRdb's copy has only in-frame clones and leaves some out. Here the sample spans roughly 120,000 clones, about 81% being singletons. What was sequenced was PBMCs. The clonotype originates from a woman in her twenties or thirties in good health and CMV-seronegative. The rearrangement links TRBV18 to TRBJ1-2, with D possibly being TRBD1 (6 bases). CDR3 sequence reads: CASSLGQRPGYGYTF. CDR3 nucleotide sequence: TGTGCCAGCTCTCTAGGACAGCGCCCTGGCTATGGCTACACCTTC.